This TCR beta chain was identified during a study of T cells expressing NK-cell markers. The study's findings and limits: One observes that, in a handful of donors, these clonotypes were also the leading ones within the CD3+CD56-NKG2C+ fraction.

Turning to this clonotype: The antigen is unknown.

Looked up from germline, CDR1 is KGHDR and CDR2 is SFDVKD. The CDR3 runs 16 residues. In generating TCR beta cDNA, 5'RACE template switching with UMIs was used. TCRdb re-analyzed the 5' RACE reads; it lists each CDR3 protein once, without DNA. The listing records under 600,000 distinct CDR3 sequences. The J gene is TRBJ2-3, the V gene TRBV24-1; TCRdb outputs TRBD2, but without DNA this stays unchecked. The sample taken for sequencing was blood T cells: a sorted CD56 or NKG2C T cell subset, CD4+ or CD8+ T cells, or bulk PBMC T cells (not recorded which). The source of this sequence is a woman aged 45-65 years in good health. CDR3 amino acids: CATSDTLAKRTDTQYF.